This T cell receptor (beta chain) was retrieved from a study of blood T cell repertoires in COVID-19. Overall study: The samples span acute and convalescent COVID-19 from the United States, Italy and Spain. T cells, B-cell-depleted T cells, or PBMCs provided the cDNA or gDNA that served as material.

Per the original methods: For nucleated cells, counts were estimated from reference gene primer amplification. This table comes from immunoSEQ multiplex PCR, and its TCRdb copy is limited to in-frame clones, with some not included. V and J calls and clone size are as listed in that table; D and trimming were resolved from the DNA. The table records about 100,000 clones, 85% to 90% of them present only once. Germline V CDR1 and CDR2: SGHDT, YYEEEE. The CDR3 spans 15 residues. J lost 5 bases, V lost 3 bases, and 6 bases had no gene match. The sequenced sample consisted of peripheral blood. The V call is TRBV5-6, the J call TRBJ2-7, with 12 bases aligning to TRBD2. The source is a human donor in a cohort sampled during active COVID-19. The CDR3 bases are TGTGCCAGCAGCTATCCGGGACTAGCGGGTAACGAGCAGTACTTC. This translates into CASSYPGLAGNEQYF.